What follows are 23 T cell receptor beta chains derived from one specimen sequenced in a study of pediatric ulcerative colitis. Measured with immunoSEQ multiplex PCR; TCRdb has only the in-frame clones, and not every one. Among tens of thousands of clones listed, 85% to 90% were seen once. Sequences were obtained from blood. The receptor set was obtained from a boy aged 5-17 years who was a control in a study of pediatric ulcerative colitis.

The chain has TRBV25-1 and TRBJ1-5, with TRBD1 matching 7 bases. The CDR3 runs 18 residues. Germline-derived CDR1 and CDR2 are MGHDK and SYGVNS. Unmatched junction bases numbered 14, after V lost 6 bases and J lost 0 bases. The chain's CDR3 is CASSAAGQPGISNQPQHF. The CDR3 DNA is TGTGCCAGCAGCGCCGCGGGACAGCCGGGGATTAGCAATCAGCCCCAGCATTTT.

This clone was counted once. This chain links TRBV5-1 with TRBJ2-7; D tentatively reads TRBD1 or TRBD2 (5 bases each). Germline CDR1 SGHRS, CDR2 YFSETQ. V lost 3 bases and J 3 bases, leaving 19 bases between the germline ends. The CDR3 totals 16 residues. The CDR3 coding sequence is TGCGCCAGCAGCTGGGGCTCAACCCGAGGGCTCTACGAGCAGTACTTC. It codes for CASSWGSTRGLYEQYF.

This clone was observed a single time. The V call is TRBV4-3, the J call TRBJ2-2; 8 bases agree with TRBD2. Germline V gives CDR1 LGHNA, CDR2 YSLEER. CDR3 length: 15 amino acids. The J segment lost 6 bases and the V segment lost 3 bases, leaving 6 bases of the junction unmatched. CDR3 nucleotides: TGCGCCAGCAGCCACCGGACTAGCTACGCCGGGGAGCTGTTTTTT. Translation gives CASSHRTSYAGELFF.

The sample holds one count of this clone. J is TRBJ2-5 and V is TRBV19; TRBD1 is a possible D gene (6 bases). Trimming cost V 1 base and J 4 bases, with 13 bases left between them. This CDR3 is 15 amino acids long. Germline V gene lookup returns CDR1 LNHDA and CDR2 SQIVND (reference sequence). The CDR3: CASSIVQGGGETQYF. The CDR3 bases are TGTGCCAGTAGTATAGTACAGGGTGGAGGAGAGACCCAGTACTTC.

This rearrangement joins TRBV28 to TRBJ2-3, with D perhaps matching TRBD2 (5 bases). This CDR3 has 14 amino acids. The germline V and J ends were trimmed by 7 bases and 2 bases, with 13 bases remaining between them. CDR1 and CDR2 (germline): MDHEN, SYDVKM. CDR3 region: CASNAGGLTDTQYF. The DNA of the CDR3 is TGTGCCAGCAACGCAGGTGGACTCACAGATACGCAGTATTTT.

V is TRBV19 and J is TRBJ1-2; D is undetermined. Germline-derived CDR1 and CDR2 are LNHDA and SQIVND (reference sequence). The germline V and J ends were trimmed by 2 bases and 7 bases, with 17 bases remaining between them. This CDR3 has 15 residues. The CDR3, as DNA: TGTGCCAGTAGTATATATGGTTGGCAGGTGGCTGGCTACACCTTC. Its translation: CASSIYGWQVAGYTF. Full variable domain (remainder filled in from reference TRBV19 and TRBJ1-2): DGGITQSPKYLFRKEGQNVTLSCEQNLNHDAMYWYRQDPGQGLRLIYYSQIVNDFQKGDIAEGYSVSREKKESFPLTVTSAQKNPTAFYLCASSIYGWQVAGYTFGSGTRLTVV.

DNA for the CDR3: TGTGCCAGCAGTCGACATTTCTACGAGCAGTACTTC. This translates into CASSRHFYEQYF. The chain combines TRBV21-1 with TRBJ2-7; whether TRBD1, the table's D call, matches the DNA was not checked. TRBV21-1 is flagged as a pseudogene. The CDR3 runs 12 residues.

The chain has TRBV7-3 and TRBJ2-5; D is possibly TRBD1 (5 bases). The CDR3 runs 15 residues. V shed 4 bases and J shed 7 bases, with 19 bases lying between them. The germline V gene has CDR1 SGHTA and CDR2 FQGTGA. CDR3 protein: CASSSDTTGDVTQYF. CDR3 sequence (DNA): TGTGCCAGCAGCTCGGACACCACCGGTGATGTGACCCAGTACTTC.

The chain links TRBV28 to TRBJ1-1; D is unresolved. Deletions cut 6 bases from V and 11 bases from J, with 13 bases between. This CDR3 contains 11 residues. The germline V gene has CDR1 MDHEN and CDR2 SYDVKM. The CDR3 nucleotides read TGTGCCAGCAGCACACGGACGTCGGCTTTCTTT. Its protein is CASSTRTSAFF.

V usage is TRBV28 and J usage is TRBJ2-1, with 8 bases lining up with TRBD1. Germline CDR1 reads MDHEN; CDR2 reads SYDVKM. CDR3 length equals 15 residues. Trimming cost V 2 bases and J 5 bases; bases outside gene matches: 5. The CDR3 bases are TGTGCCAGCAGTTTAGTGGGACAGGAAGACAATGAGCAGTTCTTC. Protein: CASSLVGQEDNEQFF. The full variable domain, its missing parts supplied by reference TRBV28 and TRBJ2-1, is DVKVTQSSRYLVKRTGEKVFLECVQDMDHENMFWYRQDPGLGLRLIYFSYDVKMKEKGDIPEGYSVSREKKERFSLILESASTNQTSMYLCASSLVGQEDNEQFFGPGTRLTVL.

This rearrangement joins TRBV7-3 to TRBJ1-3; 9 nucleotides match TRBD1. This CDR3 is built from 17 residues. V shed 5 bases and J 2 bases; nucleotides not matched to a gene: 10. CDR1 is SGHTA and CDR2 is FQGTGA in the germline V gene. The CDR3 sequence is CASSQKTTGGPGNTIYF. CDR3 nucleotide sequence: TGTGCCAGCAGCCAAAAGACCACAGGGGGCCCTGGAAACACCATATATTTT. The variable domain in full, completed from reference TRBV7-3 and TRBJ1-3, reads GAGVSQTPSNKVTEKGKYVELRCDPISGHTALYWYRQSLGQGPEFLIYFQGTGAADDSGLPNDRFFAVRPEGSVSTLKIQRTERGDSAVYLCASSQKTTGGPGNTIYFGEGSWLTVV.

This clone was found a few times. This rearrangement joins TRBV5-1 to TRBJ1-6; TRBD1 aligns across 9 bases. Germline CDR1 SGHRS, CDR2 YFSETQ. This CDR3 region has 15 residues. Losses at the gene ends were 0 bases for V and 8 bases for J; bases not matched to a gene: 3. CDR3 sequence (DNA): TGCGCCAGCAGCTTGGCGGGACAGGGATATTCACCCCTCCACTTT. It encodes CASSLAGQGYSPLHF.

The chain employs TRBV4-3 and TRBJ1-6; possibly TRBD1 for D (5 bases). The V gene lost 2 bases and the J gene lost 7 bases, with 12 bases spanning the gap. Germline CDR1 LGHNA, CDR2 YSLEER. The CDR3 is 15 residues long. DNA for the CDR3: TGCGCCAGCAGCCAACAAGGGACCGCCAATTCACCCCTCCACTTT. Amino acid sequence: CASSQQGTANSPLHF.

The chain joins TRBV9 to TRBJ1-1, with TRBD1 matching over 7 bases. V trimming: 5 bases; J trimming: 5 bases; junction bases outside the gene matches: 9. The CDR3 is 14 amino acids. CDR1 is SGDLS and CDR2 is YYNGEE in the germline V gene. This CDR3 reads CASSERQGRTEAFF. CDR3 nucleotide sequence: TGTGCCAGCAGTGAACGACAGGGAAGGACTGAAGCTTTCTTT.

The gene calls are TRBV11-2 and TRBJ2-1; 9 bases are shared with TRBD2. The CDR3 spans 16 residues. Germline V CDR1 and CDR2: SGHAT, FQNNGV. With 4 bases clipped from V and 7 bases from J, the junction kept 11 bases outside the gene matches. CDR3 loop: CASSSPRAGGGNEQFF. The CDR3 DNA follows: TGTGCCAGCAGCTCCCCTAGAGCGGGAGGCGGGAATGAGCAGTTCTTC.

V is TRBV19 and J is TRBJ1-1, with a possible D match to TRBD1 (5 bases). The CDR3 has 12 amino acids. In germline, CDR1 is LNHDA, CDR2 SQIVND (reference sequence). V dropped 9 bases and J dropped 2 bases, with 10 bases sitting between them. The CDR3 DNA follows: TGTGCCAGCACCCAGGGTAACACTGAAGCTTTCTTT. Amino acid sequence: CASTQGNTEAFF.

CDR3 coding DNA: TGTGCCAGCAGTGACTCGTTAGCGGGGAACAATGAGCAGTTCTTC. It translates to CASSDSLAGNNEQFF. This rearrangement joins TRBV6-4 to TRBJ2-1; 8 nucleotides line up with TRBD2. CDR3 length equals 15 residues. Germline-derived CDR1 and CDR2 are MRHNA and SNTAGT. J lost 5 bases, V lost 0 bases, and 3 bases had no gene match.

The chain links TRBV27 to TRBJ1-1, with D perhaps TRBD1 (6 bases). CDR1 MNHEY and CDR2 SMNVEV come from the germline V gene (reference sequence). This CDR3 has 15 residues. V gave up 4 bases and J gave up 1 base, with 13 bases separating them. This chain's CDR3 is CASSSYRDQNTEAFF. CDR3 DNA: TGTGCCAGCAGTTCATACAGGGATCAGAACACTGAAGCTTTCTTT.

The chain recombines TRBV18 with TRBJ2-5, with D perhaps TRBD2 (6 bases). This CDR3 is 16 amino acids long. Germline CDR1 reads KGHSH; CDR2 reads LQKENI. Trimming pared 2 bases from V and 4 bases from J, leaving 17 bases between. The CDR3 reads CASSPTKTQGGETQYF. For the CDR3, the DNA is TGTGCCAGCTCACCAACAAAGACCCAGGGAGGAGAGACCCAGTACTTC.

This chain joins TRBV28 and TRBJ2-2; 8 bases agree with TRBD1. The V gene end was trimmed by 4 bases and the J gene end by 5 bases; junction bases not matched to a gene: 12. Germline V gives CDR1 MDHEN, CDR2 SYDVKM. The CDR3 length is 17 residues. CDR3 protein: CASSSSARGQMTGELFF. The DNA of the CDR3 is TGTGCCAGCAGTTCGTCTGCCAGGGGGCAGATGACCGGGGAGCTGTTTTTT.

The rearrangement joins TRBV7-8 to TRBJ1-1; D is perhaps TRBD1 (6 bases). The V and J ends lost 1 base and 10 bases respectively, with 19 bases between them. This CDR3 spans 15 amino acids. Germline CDR1 and CDR2: SGHVS and FQNEAQ. The CDR3 DNA sequence: TGTGCCAGCAGCTTAGTACGTTCAGGGGTGAGTGGAGCTTTCTTT. Translation: CASSLVRSGVSGAFF.

CDR3 DNA: TGCGCCAGCAGCCAAGAACTCCTAGCGGGGGGGCCTTCCTACAATGAGCAGTTCTTC. Amino acid sequence: CASSQELLAGGPSYNEQFF. This sequence joins TRBV4-3 and TRBJ2-1, with 12 nucleotides matching TRBD2. The CDR3 extends over 19 amino acids. Losses at the gene ends were 0 bases for V and 1 base for J; bases not matched to a gene: 7. Germline lookup yields CDR1 LGHNA and CDR2 YSLEER.

This clone was counted a few times. This chain connects TRBV19 to TRBJ1-1; the D is unclear. Germline loops: CDR1 LNHDA, CDR2 SQIVND (reference sequence). The CDR3 extends over 16 amino acids. V dropped 1 base and J dropped 3 bases, with 15 bases sitting between them. The CDR3 sequence: CASSIGLGRVHTEAFF. CDR3 DNA: TGTGCCAGTAGTATAGGTTTAGGGAGGGTTCACACTGAAGCTTTCTTT.